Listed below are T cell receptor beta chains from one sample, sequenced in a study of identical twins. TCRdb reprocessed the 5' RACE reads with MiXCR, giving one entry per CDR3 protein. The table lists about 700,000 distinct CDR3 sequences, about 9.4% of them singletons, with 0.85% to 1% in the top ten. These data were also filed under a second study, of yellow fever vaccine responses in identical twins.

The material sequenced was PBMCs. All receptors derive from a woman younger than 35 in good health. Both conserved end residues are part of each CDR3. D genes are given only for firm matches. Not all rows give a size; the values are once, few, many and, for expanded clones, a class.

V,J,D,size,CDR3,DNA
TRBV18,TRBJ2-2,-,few,CASSPYRSGNTGELFF,TGTGCCAGCTCACCATACCGGTCTGGGAACACCGGGGAGCTGTTTTTT
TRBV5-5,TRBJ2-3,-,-,CASSLAAFSSTDTQYF,TGTGCCAGCAGCTTGGCGGCGTTTAGTAGCACAGATACGCAGTATTTT
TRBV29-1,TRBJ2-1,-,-,CSVGPGEFNEQFF,TGCAGCGTTGGTCCAGGGGAATTCAATGAGCAGTTCTTC
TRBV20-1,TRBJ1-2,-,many,CSARSSDTQNYGYTF,TGCAGTGCTAGGTCTTCGGACACACAGAACTATGGCTACACCTTC
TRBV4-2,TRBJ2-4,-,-,CASSQDVRTLNIQYF,TGTGCCAGCAGCCAAGATGTTAGGACACTAAACATTCAGTACTTC
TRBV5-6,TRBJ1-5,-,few,CASSFGQYSNQPQHF,TGTGCCAGCAGCTTCGGACAGTATAGCAATCAGCCCCAGCATTTT
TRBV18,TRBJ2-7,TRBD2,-,CASSPRGGEAYEQYF,TGTGCCAGCTCACCACGGGGAGGGGAAGCCTACGAGCAGTACTTC
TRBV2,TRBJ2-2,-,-,CASSDGFAGTGELFF,TGTGCCAGCAGTGATGGCTTCGCGGGCACCGGGGAGCTGTTTTTT
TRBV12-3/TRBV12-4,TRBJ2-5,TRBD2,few,CASSLTGASGETQYF,TGTGCCAGCAGCCTGACTGGCGCTAGCGGGGAGACCCAGTACTTC
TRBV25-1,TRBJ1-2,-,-,CASSESRGWTNYGYTF,TGTGCCAGCAGTGAAAGCCGGGGGTGGACTAACTATGGCTACACCTTC
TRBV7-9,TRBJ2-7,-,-,CASSLGLDRTYEQYF,TGTGCCAGCAGCTTAGGTCTAGACAGGACCTACGAGCAGTACTTC
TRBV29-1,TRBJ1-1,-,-,CSVVPGGRNTEAFF,TGCAGCGTTGTGCCCGGGGGCCGGAACACTGAAGCTTTCTTT
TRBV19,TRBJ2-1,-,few,CASSIGTTNGEQFF,TGTGCCAGTAGTATAGGGACGACCAATGGTGAGCAGTTCTTC
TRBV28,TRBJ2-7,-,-,CASSWSPAYEQYF,TGTGCCAGCAGTTGGTCTCCCGCCTACGAGCAGTACTTC
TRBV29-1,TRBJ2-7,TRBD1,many,CSGGQRSSDEQYF,TGCAGCGGGGGACAGCGGAGCTCTGACGAGCAGTACTTC
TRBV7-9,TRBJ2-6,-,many,CASSLNGANVLTF,TGTGCCAGCAGCTTGAATGGGGCCAACGTCCTGACTTTC
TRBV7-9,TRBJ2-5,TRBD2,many,CASSLLAVKETQYF,TGTGCCAGCAGCCTACTAGCGGTCAAAGAGACCCAGTACTTC
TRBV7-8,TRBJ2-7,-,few,CASSFRTATYEQYF,TGTGCCAGCAGCTTCCGGACGGCTACCTACGAGCAGTACTTC
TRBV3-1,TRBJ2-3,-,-,CASSQDLLHTQYF,TGTGCCAGCAGCCAAGATCTACTCCATACGCAGTATTTT
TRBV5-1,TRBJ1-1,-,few,CASSLERGTAYNTEAFF,TGCGCCAGCAGCCTTGAACGGGGGACGGCCTATAACACTGAAGCTTTCTTT
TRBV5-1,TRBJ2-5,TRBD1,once,CASSRQGGEETQYF,TGCGCCAGCAGCCGACAGGGCGGTGAAGAGACCCAGTACTTC
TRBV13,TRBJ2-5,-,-,CASSHGEKQGETQYF,TGTGCCAGCAGCCATGGAGAAAAACAGGGCGAGACCCAGTACTTC
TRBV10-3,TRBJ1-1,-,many,CAISETVNTEAFF,TGTGCCATCAGTGAGACAGTGAACACTGAAGCTTTCTTT
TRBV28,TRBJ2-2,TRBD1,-,CASSFHQGASTGELFF,TGTGCCAGCAGTTTCCACCAGGGGGCGAGCACCGGGGAGCTGTTTTTT
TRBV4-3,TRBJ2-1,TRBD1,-,CASSQAGRTGFSEQFF,TGCGCCAGCAGCCAAGCTGGACGGACAGGGTTCAGTGAGCAGTTCTTC
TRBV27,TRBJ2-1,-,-,CASALSNEQFF,TGTGCCAGCGCACTTAGCAATGAGCAGTTCTTC
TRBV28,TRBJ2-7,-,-,CASRTETGSEQYF,TGTGCCAGCAGGACAGAAACAGGGAGCGAGCAGTACTTC
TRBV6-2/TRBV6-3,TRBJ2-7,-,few,CASSYTFYEQYF,TGTGCCAGCAGTTACACCTTTTACGAGCAGTACTTC